The source of this T cell receptor beta chain is a study of cytomegalovirus exposure and HLA in healthy donors. For this clone: Its antigen is unknown.

Findings of the study overall: Most TCR sequences proved rare, with some public TCRs found in many donors. In terms of immune exposure information, only CMV serostatus was available. Being productive about 87% or about 30% of the time was typical of most TCR beta V segments in an earlier analysis.

CDR1 SQVTM and CDR2 ANQGSEA come from the germline V gene. The length of the CDR3 is 16 residues. Trimming took 5 bases from V and 0 from J, leaving 17 bases between them. Although they were nominally healthy when sampled, donors likely had unrecorded immune exposures. Primers for the PCR totalled 60 Vbeta and 13 Jbeta. Profiling relied on immunoSEQ multiplex PCR, and the TCRdb table lists in-frame clones only, not all of them. The sample gives 83,000 or so clones, around 76% of which show up once; around a tenth is in the top ten. This clonotype was sampled from a man younger than 40 in good health and CMV-seropositive. The V gene is TRBV29-1, the J gene TRBJ2-1, with D tentatively TRBD2 (7 bases). Sequences were obtained from PBMCs. The CDR3 reads CSVLRRGGASYNEQFF. The CDR3 DNA follows: TGCAGCGTTCTCAGGAGGGGGGGGGCCTCCTACAATGAGCAGTTCTTC.